The 9 T cell receptor beta chains below all came from one sample that was sequenced in a study of blood T cells in healthy people across ages. PCR was performed a second time for roughly 7 to 12 cycles using a sample-barcoded 5' primer and a J-beta primer mix. MiXCR, run by TCRdb on the 5' RACE reads, gives a single entry per CDR3 protein. The sample contains around 520,000 distinct CDR3 sequences, about 26% of which appear only once. This sample also appeared in a second study, on T cells of mothers and their children.

What was sequenced was blood. These receptors all stem from a boy younger than 10 in good health.

The chain carries TRBV3-1 and TRBJ2-1, with D maybe TRBD2 (6 bases). V was clipped by 4 bases and J by 8 bases, with 12 bases between them. The CDR3 consists of 13 residues. The germline V gene has CDR1 LGHDT and CDR2 YNNKEL (reference sequence). CDR3 DNA sequence: TGTGCCAGCAGCCGACTAGATGTCGATGAGCAGTTCTTC. This translates into CASSRLDVDEQFF.

This clonotype was counted between two and nine times. V gene TRBV2 combines with J gene TRBJ1-5; D is unresolved. V was trimmed by 5 bases and J by 8 bases, leaving 22 bases between them. The germline V gene encodes CDR1 SNHLY and CDR2 FYNNEI. The CDR3 runs 16 residues. The CDR3 loop is CASSKLVQRALEPQHF. In DNA form, the CDR3 reads TGTGCCAGCAGTAAGCTAGTGCAGAGGGCCTTGGAGCCCCAGCATTTT.

The chain is built from TRBV12-3 or TRBV12-4 and TRBJ2-5; 9 bases map to TRBD1. The CDR3 contains 16 residues. With V trimmed by 4 bases and J by 1 base, 7 bases remained unmatched. The CDR3 nucleotides read TGTGCCAGCAGTTCCAGACAGGGGGGGGCCCAAGAGACCCAGTACTTC. It yields the protein CASSSRQGGAQETQYF.

This clonotype occurred a few times. This chain connects TRBV9 to TRBJ2-3; TRBD1 or TRBD2 may be the D gene (5 bases each). This CDR3 comprises 14 residues. Trimming removed 4 bases at V and 4 bases at J, with 13 bases between. Germline V gives CDR1 SGDLS, CDR2 YYNGEE. The CDR3 coding sequence is TGTGCCAGCAGCCCTATGGGGGAGCCAGATACGCAGTATTTT. Its translation is CASSPMGEPDTQYF.

This clonotype was seen only a few times. The V gene is TRBV20-1, the J gene TRBJ2-7; TRBD2 matches at 7 bases. The CDR3 runs 15 residues. The ends lost 0 bases at V and 0 bases at J; junction bases unmatched: 5. Germline V gene data show CDR1 as DFQATT and CDR2 as SNEGSKA (reference sequence). The CDR3 nucleotides are TGCAGTGCTAGAGATTTAGGGGAGGGCTCCTACGAGCAGTACTTC. It encodes CSARDLGEGSYEQYF.

This clonotype came up a few times. V and J are TRBV10-2 and TRBJ1-6; D unclear. This CDR3 has 12 residues. V lost 8 bases and J 7 bases, leaving 9 bases between the germline ends. Germline CDR1 and CDR2: WSHSY and SAAADI. CDR3 sequence: CASDDGNSPLHF. DNA of the CDR3: TGCGCCAGCGATGATGGGAATTCACCCCTCCACTTT.

The sample holds a few counts of this clonotype. This chain connects TRBV28 to TRBJ2-1, with D uncertain. CDR1 is MDHEN, CDR2 SYDVKM, per germline. Trimming stripped 5 bases from V and 0 bases from J, with 20 bases between. The CDR3 length is 18 residues. The CDR3: CASSHGPSRTFSYNEQFF. CDR3 DNA: TGTGCCAGCAGTCATGGACCTTCCCGCACCTTCTCCTACAATGAGCAGTTCTTC.

The V call is TRBV10-1, the J call TRBJ2-1; 11 bases align to TRBD1. The J call is uncertain, as TRBJ2-7 better fits the DNA end. The V gene's germline CDR1 is WNHNN and CDR2 SYGVQD (reference sequence). This CDR3 has 15 amino acids. The CDR3 DNA reads TGCGCCAGCAGTGCCCGGGACAGGGGGTTGTCGGAGCAGTACTTC. This codes for CASSARDRGLSEQYF.

This clonotype was found a few times. V and J are TRBV7-9 and TRBJ1-1; no reliable D call. The CDR3 consists of 16 residues. Per the germline V gene, CDR1 is SEHNR and CDR2 is FQNEAQ (reference sequence). Trimming took 4 bases from V and 0 from J, leaving 15 bases between them. CDR3 coding DNA: TGTGCCAGCAGCTCATTCCCGGGCAGCTTGAACACTGAAGCTTTCTTT. Its protein product is CASSSFPGSLNTEAFF.